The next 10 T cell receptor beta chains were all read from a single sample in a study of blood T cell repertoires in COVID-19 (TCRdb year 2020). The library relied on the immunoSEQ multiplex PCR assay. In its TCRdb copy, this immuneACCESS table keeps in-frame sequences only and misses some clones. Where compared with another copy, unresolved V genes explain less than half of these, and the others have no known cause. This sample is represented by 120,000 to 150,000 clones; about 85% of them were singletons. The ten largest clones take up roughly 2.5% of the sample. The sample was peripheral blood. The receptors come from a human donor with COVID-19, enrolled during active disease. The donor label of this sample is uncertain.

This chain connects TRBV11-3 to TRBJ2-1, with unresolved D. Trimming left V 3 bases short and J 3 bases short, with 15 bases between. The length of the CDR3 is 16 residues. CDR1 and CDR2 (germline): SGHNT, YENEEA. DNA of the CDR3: TGTGCCAGCAGCTTGGAAGGAGACCGACTCTACAATGAGCAGTTCTTC. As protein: CASSLEGDRLYNEQFF.

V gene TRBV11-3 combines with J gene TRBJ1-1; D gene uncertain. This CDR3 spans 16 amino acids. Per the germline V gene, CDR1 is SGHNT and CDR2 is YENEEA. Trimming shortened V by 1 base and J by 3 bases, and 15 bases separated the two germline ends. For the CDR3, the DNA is TGTGCCAGCAGCTTAGGGTACGGAGTCGCGGACACTGAAGCTTTCTTT. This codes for CASSLGYGVADTEAFF.

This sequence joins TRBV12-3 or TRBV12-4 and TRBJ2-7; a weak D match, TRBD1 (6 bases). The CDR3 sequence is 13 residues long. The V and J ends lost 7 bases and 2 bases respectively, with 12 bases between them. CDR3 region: CASTGQSAYEQYF. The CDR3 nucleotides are TGTGCCAGCACAGGACAGTCCGCCTACGAGCAGTACTTC.

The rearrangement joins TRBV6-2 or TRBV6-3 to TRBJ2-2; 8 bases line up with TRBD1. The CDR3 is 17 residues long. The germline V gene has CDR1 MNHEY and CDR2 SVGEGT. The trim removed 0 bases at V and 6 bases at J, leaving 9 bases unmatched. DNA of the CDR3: TGTGCCAGCAGTTACTCGGGGCAGGGGGCGTTCGCCGGGGAGCTGTTTTTT. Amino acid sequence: CASSYSGQGAFAGELFF.

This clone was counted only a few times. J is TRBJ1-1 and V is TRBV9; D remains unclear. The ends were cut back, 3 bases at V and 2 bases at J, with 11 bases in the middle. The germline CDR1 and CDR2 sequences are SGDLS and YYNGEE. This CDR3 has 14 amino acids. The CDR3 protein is CASSGHADNTEAFF. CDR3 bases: TGTGCCAGCAGCGGGCATGCTGATAACACTGAAGCTTTCTTT.

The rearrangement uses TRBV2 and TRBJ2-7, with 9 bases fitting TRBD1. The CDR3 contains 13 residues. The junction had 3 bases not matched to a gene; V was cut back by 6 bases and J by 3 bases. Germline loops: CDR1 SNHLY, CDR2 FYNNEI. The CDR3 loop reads CASRRDRDYEQYF. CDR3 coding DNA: TGTGCCAGCAGGAGGGACAGGGACTACGAGCAGTACTTC.

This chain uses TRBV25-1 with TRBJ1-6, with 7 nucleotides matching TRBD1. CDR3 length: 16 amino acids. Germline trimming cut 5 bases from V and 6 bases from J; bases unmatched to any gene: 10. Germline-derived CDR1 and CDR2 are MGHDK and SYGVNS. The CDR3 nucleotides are TGTGCCAGCAGTCGGGGTGACCAGGGGGGTAATTCACCCCTCCACTTT. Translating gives CASSRGDQGGNSPLHF. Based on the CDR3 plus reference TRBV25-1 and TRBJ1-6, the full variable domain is EADIYQTPRYLVIGTGKKITLECSQTMGHDKMYWYQQDPGMELHLIHYSYGVNSTEKGDLSSESTVSRIRTEHFPLTLESARPSHTSQYLCASSRGDQGGNSPLHFGNGTRLTVT.

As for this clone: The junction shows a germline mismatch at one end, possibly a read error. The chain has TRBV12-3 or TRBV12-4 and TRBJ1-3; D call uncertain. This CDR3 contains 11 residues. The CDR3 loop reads CASSFDPHLRF. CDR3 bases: TGTGCCAGCAGTTTCGACCCACACCTGAGGTTT.

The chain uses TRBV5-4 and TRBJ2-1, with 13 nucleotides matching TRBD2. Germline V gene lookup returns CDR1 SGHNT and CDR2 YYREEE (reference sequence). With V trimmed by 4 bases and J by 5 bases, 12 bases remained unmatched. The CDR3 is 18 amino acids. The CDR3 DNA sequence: TGTGCCAGCAGCGTCCCGGGACTAGCGGGGTCCCCCAACAATGAGCAGTTCTTC. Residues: CASSVPGLAGSPNNEQFF.

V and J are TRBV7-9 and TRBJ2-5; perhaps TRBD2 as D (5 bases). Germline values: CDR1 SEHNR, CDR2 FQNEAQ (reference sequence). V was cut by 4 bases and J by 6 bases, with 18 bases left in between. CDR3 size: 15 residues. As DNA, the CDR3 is TGTGCCAGCAGCTATGCGGGCCTCCAGGCCCAGACCCAGTACTTC. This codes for CASSYAGLQAQTQYF.